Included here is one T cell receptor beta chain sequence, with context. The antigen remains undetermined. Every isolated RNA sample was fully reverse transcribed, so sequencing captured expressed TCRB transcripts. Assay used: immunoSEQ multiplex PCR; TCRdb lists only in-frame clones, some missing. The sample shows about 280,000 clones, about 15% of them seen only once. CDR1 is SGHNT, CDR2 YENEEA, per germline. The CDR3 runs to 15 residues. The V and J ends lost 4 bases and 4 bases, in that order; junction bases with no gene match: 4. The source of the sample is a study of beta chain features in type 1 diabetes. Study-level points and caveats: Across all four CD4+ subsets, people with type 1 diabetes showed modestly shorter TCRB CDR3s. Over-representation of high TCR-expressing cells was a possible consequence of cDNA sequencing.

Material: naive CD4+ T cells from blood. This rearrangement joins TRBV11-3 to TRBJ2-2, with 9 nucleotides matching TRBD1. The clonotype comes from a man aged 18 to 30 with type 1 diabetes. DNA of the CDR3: TGTGCCAGCAGCTACAGGGGGCCGGGCACCGGGGAGCTGTTTTTT. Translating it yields CASSYRGPGTGELFF.